The clone carrying this T cell receptor beta chain was found many times. Each patient came to thyroid surgery without any prior treatment (of any kind). This entry belongs to a study of metastatic and nonmetastatic thyroid tumors. TCRdb reassembled clones from the PCR reads with MiXCR. The sample shows about 40,000 clones, 10% to 12% of them seen only once. Material for sequencing was blood. The receptor was isolated from a female donor with papillary thyroid cancer or a benign thyroid nodule (not recorded which). Some clones in this sample may be carry-over from other donors' samples.

In nucleotides, the CDR3 is TGTGCCAGCAGCTCGCGTACAAACACCTACAATCAGCCCCAGCATTTT. It encodes CASSSRTNTYNQPQHF. V and J are TRBV6-2 or TRBV6-3 and TRBJ1-5; D remains unclear. Trimming removed 6 bases at V and 3 bases at J, with 18 bases between. This CDR3 region has 16 residues. Germline CDR1 MNHEY, CDR2 SVGEGT.